Below are 27 T cell receptor beta chains sequenced from a single sample in a study of blood T cell repertoires in COVID-19. Repertoires were generated with immunoSEQ multiplex PCR, while TCRdb's copy carries only in-frame clones and drops some. The sample has about 180,000 clones, 86% seen once. The sequencing input was peripheral blood. These TCRs come from a woman aged 25-40 years with active or convalescent COVID-19.

J is TRBJ1-2 and V is TRBV6-5; D is uncertain. V lost 7 bases and J lost 2, with 17 bases in between. CDR1 MNHEY and CDR2 SVGAGI come from the germline V gene. This CDR3 has 15 residues. The CDR3 is CASNHAGSANYGYTF. The CDR3 DNA is TGTGCCAGCAACCACGCAGGCAGTGCGAACTATGGCTACACCTTC.

The V call is TRBV19, the J call TRBJ2-1, with a weak D call TRBD2 (5 bases). Trimming took 6 bases from V and 2 from J, leaving 8 bases between them. CDR3 size: 13 residues. The germline CDR1 and CDR2 sequences are LNHDA and SQIVND (reference sequence). The CDR3 DNA is TGTGCCAGTAGAGAGGGTACCTACAATGAGCAGTTCTTC. This translates into CASREGTYNEQFF.

V usage is TRBV6-5 and J usage is TRBJ2-7; TRBD1 agrees at 9 bases. The CDR3 totals 14 residues. Germline V lookup: CDR1 MNHEY, CDR2 SVGAGI. The junction had 7 bases not matched to a gene; V was cut back by 7 bases and J by 3 bases. The CDR3 sequence is CASINPGQGYEQYF. The CDR3 coding sequence is TGTGCCAGCATAAACCCGGGACAGGGCTACGAGCAGTACTTC.

V and J are TRBV6-1 and TRBJ2-7; D may be TRBD1 (6 bases). V lost 0 bases and J lost 0, with 9 bases in between. Germline CDR1 is MNHNS and CDR2 is SASEGT. The CDR3 is made up of 15 amino acids. DNA for the CDR3: TGTGCCAGCAGTGAAGCTACAGGGAGCTCCTACGAGCAGTACTTC. Protein sequence: CASSEATGSSYEQYF.

This chain links TRBV19 with TRBJ2-1; 7 nucleotides match TRBD2. V lost 4 bases and J lost 5; bases outside the gene matches: 5. Germline V CDR1 and CDR2: LNHDA, SQIVND (reference sequence). This CDR3 is 14 amino acids long. DNA for the CDR3: TGTGCCAGTAGTACAGGGAGGGAGAACAATGAGCAGTTCTTC. As protein: CASSTGRENNEQFF. The whole variable domain, filled in from reference TRBV19 and TRBJ2-1, reads DGGITQSPKYLFRKEGQNVTLSCEQNLNHDAMYWYRQDPGQGLRLIYYSQIVNDFQKGDIAEGYSVSREKKESFPLTVTSAQKNPTAFYLCASSTGRENNEQFFGPGTRLTVL.

The chain joins TRBV5-1 to TRBJ2-3; TRBD2 aligns across 11 bases. Trimming cost V 4 bases and J 5 bases; bases outside gene matches: 9. The CDR3 is 16 residues long. Germline CDR1 SGHRS, CDR2 YFSETQ. The CDR3 coding sequence is TGCGCCAGCAGCCCCGAGGGTCTAGCGGGAGGAGATACGCAGTATTTT. Protein: CASSPEGLAGGDTQYF.

This chain connects TRBV19 to TRBJ2-2; possibly TRBD2 for D (6 bases). Germline V lookup: CDR1 LNHDA, CDR2 SQIVND (reference sequence). The CDR3 loop spans 15 amino acids. V shed 8 bases and J shed 3 bases, with 16 bases lying between them. The CDR3 coding sequence is TGTGCCAGTTCCACTGGGGGGAGGTACACCGGGGAGCTGTTTTTT. Its protein product is CASSTGGRYTGELFF.

This rearrangement joins TRBV12-5 to TRBJ1-5; D is undetermined. CDR3 length: 13 amino acids. V lost 5 bases and J 4 bases, leaving 9 bases between the germline ends. The germline V gene has CDR1 LGHNT and CDR2 FRNRAP. This CDR3 reads CASGAGSNQPQHF. The CDR3 coding sequence is TGTGCTAGTGGTGCCGGGTCAAATCAGCCCCAGCATTTT.

The chain carries TRBV18 and TRBJ2-5; 9 bases map to TRBD2. CDR3 length equals 16 residues. The germline V gene has CDR1 KGHSH and CDR2 LQKENI. J gave up 5 bases and V 3 bases, and 10 bases lay outside the gene matches. CDR3 sequence reads: CASSPAASGVTETQYF. The CDR3 coding sequence is TGTGCCAGCTCACCGGCCGCTAGCGGGGTAACTGAGACCCAGTACTTC. The complete variable domain, with remaining parts taken from reference TRBV18 and TRBJ2-5, reads NAGVMQNPRHLVRRRGQEARLRCSPMKGHSHVYWYRQLPEEGLKFMVYLQKENIIDESGMPKERFSAEFPKEGPSILRIQQVVRGDSAAYFCASSPAASGVTETQYFGPGTRLLVL.

The gene calls are TRBV5-5 and TRBJ1-2; 7 positions match TRBD1. CDR3 size: 15 residues. Germline-derived CDR1 and CDR2 are SGHKS and YYEKEE (reference sequence). V trimming: 4 bases; J trimming: 2 bases; junction bases outside the gene matches: 8. CDR3 bases: TGTGCCAGCAGCCCCTCCGGACAGGCGAACTATGGCTACACCTTC. This translates into CASSPSGQANYGYTF.

The rearrangement uses TRBV5-1 and TRBJ2-1; 12 bases fit TRBD2. CDR1 and CDR2 (germline): SGHRS, YFSETQ. The J segment lost 9 bases and the V segment lost 6 bases, leaving 13 bases of the junction unmatched. This CDR3 spans 16 amino acids. CDR3 in amino acids: CASKFGELAGGGEQFF. The CDR3 coding sequence is TGCGCCAGCAAATTCGGGGAACTAGCGGGGGGAGGTGAGCAGTTCTTC.

This chain uses TRBV2 with TRBJ1-1, with TRBD1 matching 10 bases. Germline V lookup: CDR1 SNHLY, CDR2 FYNNEI. This CDR3 contains 15 residues. The trim removed 6 bases at V and 1 base at J, leaving 5 bases unmatched. CDR3 DNA: TGTGCCAGCAGGTTGACAGGGGGCAGGAACACTGAAGCTTTCTTT. This gives the protein CASRLTGGRNTEAFF.

The chain is built from TRBV29-1 and TRBJ2-7, with TRBD1 identical over 10 bases. V gave up 5 bases and J gave up 2 bases; unmatched junction bases: 9. The CDR3 has 15 residues. From germline, CDR1 is SQVTM and CDR2 ANQGSEA. The CDR3 bases are TGCAGCGTTCCCGTAGGACAGGGGGTAACCTACGAGCAGTACTTC. Protein product: CSVPVGQGVTYEQYF.

CDR3 sequence reads: CASSLEVGATEAFF. Written as DNA, the CDR3 is TGTGCCAGCAGCTTAGAGGTTGGGGCCACTGAAGCTTTCTTT. The chain has TRBV7-9 and TRBJ1-1; perhaps TRBD1 as D (5 bases). The CDR3 sequence is 14 residues long. Between the trimmed V and J ends, which lost 1 base and 4 bases, there was a span of 10 bases. Germline CDR1 reads SEHNR; CDR2 reads FQNEAQ (reference sequence).

This chain connects TRBV24-1 to TRBJ1-1; tentative D call: TRBD1 (5 bases). V was trimmed by 2 bases and J by 10 bases, leaving 10 bases between them. CDR3 length: 12 amino acids. Germline V gene sequence: CDR1 KGHDR, CDR2 SFDVKD. The CDR3 region is CATSDYQGVAFF. The CDR3 nucleotides read TGTGCCACCAGTGATTACCAGGGTGTAGCTTTCTTT.

The J gene is TRBJ1-2, the V gene TRBV6-6, with D tentatively TRBD1 (6 bases). Trimming shortened V by 8 bases and J by 2 bases, and 9 bases separated the two germline ends. The CDR3 spans 12 residues. Germline assignment: CDR1 MNHNY and CDR2 SVGAGI (reference sequence). CDR3: CASQQGNYGYTF. CDR3 sequence (DNA): TGTGCCAGCCAACAGGGAAACTATGGCTACACCTTC.

The CDR3 DNA follows: TGTGCCAGCGGTCCCCCACAGGGAAAGGTTGGCTACACCTTC. This encodes CASGPPQGKVGYTF. The V call is TRBV11-2, the J call TRBJ1-2; TRBD1 is a possible D gene (6 bases). The CDR3 sequence is 14 residues long. Germline assignment: CDR1 SGHAT and CDR2 FQNNGV. Between the trimmed V and J ends, which lost 8 bases and 7 bases, there was a span of 20 bases.

The chain combines TRBV5-1 with TRBJ1-2; TRBD1 matches 10 bases. V was pared by 4 bases and J by 9 bases, with 9 bases of the junction left unmatched. The CDR3 has 14 amino acids. Germline CDR1 SGHRS, CDR2 YFSETQ. CDR3 in DNA: TGCGCCAGCAGCGTAGGGACAGGGGAAAAGAGCTACACCTTC. This gives the protein CASSVGTGEKSYTF.

V is TRBV27 and J is TRBJ1-2; D perhaps matches TRBD1 (5 bases). The CDR3 sequence is 15 residues long. CDR1 is MNHEY and CDR2 is SMNVEV in the germline V gene (reference sequence). Trimming left V 0 bases short and J 0 bases short, with 8 bases between. CDR3 bases: TGTGCCAGCAGTTTATCGGTGACAGCTAACTATGGCTACACCTTC. This sequence encodes CASSLSVTANYGYTF.

The CDR3 is CASSQEVLSTMSSYNEQFF. The CDR3, as DNA: TGTGCCAGCAGCCAAGAGGTCCTTTCTACCATGAGCTCCTACAATGAGCAGTTCTTC. This rearrangement joins TRBV4-2 to TRBJ2-1; D is undetermined. This CDR3 is 19 amino acids long. V lost 0 bases and J 0 bases, leaving 18 bases between the germline ends. From germline, CDR1 is LGHNA and CDR2 YNFKEQ.

The chain combines TRBV6-6 with TRBJ2-6, with TRBD1 matching over 7 bases. From germline, CDR1 is MNHNY and CDR2 SVGAGI (reference sequence). V lost 5 bases and J lost 0; bases outside the gene matches: 7. This CDR3 region has 17 residues. CDR3 DNA sequence: TGTGCCAGCAGTCGAGGACAGGCAGACTCTGGGGCCAACGTCCTGACTTTC. Protein sequence: CASSRGQADSGANVLTF.

V is TRBV27 and J is TRBJ2-5, with a tentative D call TRBD1 (5 bases). V was clipped by 6 bases and J by 4 bases, with 18 bases between them. CDR3 length: 15 amino acids. Germline CDR1 and CDR2: MNHEY and SMNVEV (reference sequence). The CDR3 sequence is CASSPRQQSPETQYF. The DNA for the CDR3 is TGTGCCAGCAGCCCCAGACAGCAGTCACCAGAGACCCAGTACTTC.

The chain combines TRBV21-1 with TRBJ2-5; TRBD2, the table's D call, was not compared with the DNA. TRBV21-1 is deemed a pseudogene. The CDR3 loop spans 15 amino acids. The CDR3: CASSPYGTSGETQYF. The CDR3 coding sequence is TGTGCCAGCAGCCCTTACGGGACTAGCGGAGAGACCCAGTACTTC.

The chain combines TRBV7-9 with TRBJ2-7; the D gene is possibly TRBD2 (5 bases). V was shortened by 4 bases and J by 0 bases, with 7 bases between the two germline ends. Per germline, CDR1 SEHNR and CDR2 FQNEAQ (reference sequence). There are 13 residues in the CDR3. The CDR3 region is CASSSRASYEQYF. The CDR3 region has the DNA TGTGCCAGCAGCTCGCGGGCCTCCTACGAGCAGTACTTC.

V gene TRBV5-4 combines with J gene TRBJ1-4; possible D gene TRBD1, 5 bases. Germline CDR1 is SGHNT and CDR2 is YYREEE (reference sequence). The CDR3 length is 19 residues. V shed 0 bases and J shed 3 bases, with 21 bases lying between them. The CDR3: CASSLVKGRADAANEKLFF. CDR3 coding DNA: TGTGCCAGCAGCTTGGTTAAGGGCAGGGCGGATGCAGCTAATGAAAAACTGTTTTTT.

This chain joins TRBV19 and TRBJ1-1; 9 bases are a match to TRBD1. Germline values: CDR1 LNHDA, CDR2 SQIVND (reference sequence). With 4 bases clipped from V and 5 bases from J, the junction kept 11 bases outside the gene matches. CDR3 length equals 16 residues. The CDR3 sequence is CASSTSGTGFKTEAFF. DNA for the CDR3: TGTGCCAGTAGTACGTCCGGGACAGGGTTTAAGACTGAAGCTTTCTTT.

The chain carries TRBV19 and TRBJ2-7; TRBD2 might be the D (6 bases). CDR3 size: 14 residues. Germline-derived CDR1 and CDR2 are LNHDA and SQIVND (reference sequence). V lost 2 bases, J lost 6 bases, and 14 bases lay in between. In nucleotides, the CDR3 is TGTGCCAGTAGTATAAAGGCGGGGCAACCCGAGCAGTACTTC. Translating it yields CASSIKAGQPEQYF.